The sequence of this T cell receptor (beta chain) was determined in a study of blood T cell repertoires in COVID-19. About the research overall: T cells, B-cell-depleted T cells, or PBMCs provided the cDNA or gDNA that served as material.

CDR1 and CDR2 from the germline V gene are KGHDR and SFDVKD. Trimming removed 5 bases from V and 2 bases from J, with 10 bases in between. The CDR3 consists of 14 residues. Two negative PCRs, clearance, or symptom resolution were required of recovered Cohort 3 donors. Generated by immunoSEQ multiplex PCR, the TCRdb table keeps only in-frame clones and is missing some. Of approximately 150,000 clones detected, approximately 80% appear once; the ten largest clones hold less than 6%. Sequencing was carried out using PBMCs or T cells enriched from blood (not recorded which). The receptor was isolated from a man aged 35-49 years who had recovered from COVID-19. The chain carries TRBV24-1 and TRBJ2-3, with a tentative D call TRBD1 (5 bases). This CDR3 reads CATSGQGITDTQYF. DNA for the CDR3: TGTGCCACCAGTGGTCAGGGCATCACAGATACGCAGTATTTT.